What follows is one T cell receptor (beta chain) and its context. What it binds is not known. Generated by immunoSEQ multiplex PCR, the TCRdb table keeps only in-frame clones and is missing some. Among about 120,000 clones listed, approximately 90% were seen once. These data come from a study of T cell responses to AZD1222 COVID-19 vaccine. Study-wide points: A reported finding is that nearly half of spike-specific TCRs target unmutated variant regions.

Trimming removed 0 bases at V and 2 bases at J, with 8 bases between. CDR1 and CDR2 from the germline V gene are SGHRS and YFSETQ. The CDR3 loop spans 14 amino acids. This receptor was obtained from an adult in good health. Material: peripheral blood, obtained on day 0 of AZD1222 vaccination. The chain links TRBV5-1 to TRBJ2-5, with D possibly TRBD2 on 5 matching bases. CDR3 protein: CASSLVGGQETQYF. Here the CDR3 DNA reads TGCGCCAGCAGCTTGGTGGGCGGGCAAGAGACCCAGTACTTC.